These T cell receptor beta chains were read from a single sample in a study of OX40 agonist ivuxolimab in advanced cancers. Repertoires were generated with immunoSEQ multiplex PCR, while TCRdb's copy carries only in-frame clones and drops some. This sample carries tens of thousands of clones, over 80% of them seen once, and the ten largest clones take less than 0.55%. Sequencing was performed on CD4+ or CD8+ T cells sorted from blood, taken in a trial of the OX40 agonist ivuxolimab. The receptor set was obtained from an adult with an advanced solid tumor such as melanoma, head and neck, liver or kidney cancer. Both conserved end residues are part of each CDR3. A D gene is named only where the DNA matches it firmly. Expanded clones are given a class, and other clones once, few, many or no size at all.

d_call	j_call	v_call	clone_size	cdr3_aa	cdr3_nt
NA	TRBJ2-7	TRBV15	NA	CATSRDYSEQYF	TGTGCCACCAGCAGAGATTATTCCGAGCAGTACTTC
NA	TRBJ1-2	TRBV19	NA	CASSIGGSYGYTF	TGTGCCAGTAGTATAGGAGGGTCCTATGGCTACACCTTC
NA	TRBJ2-5	TRBV4-3	NA	CASSQVGRGRETQYF	TGCGCCAGCAGCCAAGTCGGTAGGGGACGGGAGACCCAGTACTTC
TRBD1	TRBJ2-7	TRBV28	NA	CASWTGQGGYEQYF	TGTGCCAGTTGGACGGGACAGGGAGGATACGAGCAGTACTTC
TRBD1	TRBJ2-3	TRBV5-1	NA	CASSLTGASTDTQYF	TGCGCCAGCAGCCTTACAGGGGCTAGCACAGATACGCAGTATTTT
NA	TRBJ1-1	TRBV2	NA	CASSGMRGGGTEAFF	TGTGCCAGCAGTGGCATGAGGGGAGGTGGCACTGAAGCTTTCTTT
NA	TRBJ2-7	TRBV2	NA	CASSLSDYEQYF	TGTGCCAGCAGTTTATCGGATTACGAGCAGTACTTC
NA	TRBJ2-2	TRBV25-1	NA	CASKIPDRRTTGELFF	TGTGCCAGCAAAATCCCGGACAGACGTACCACCGGGGAGCTGTTTTTT
NA	TRBJ1-2	TRBV25-1	NA	CASSEAGSSYGYTF	TGTGCCAGCAGTGAAGCGGGGAGCTCCTATGGCTACACCTTC
TRBD1	TRBJ2-7	TRBV28	NA	CASSLGQVYEQYF	TGTGCCAGCAGTCTCGGACAGGTCTACGAGCAGTACTTC
NA	TRBJ1-6	TRBV19	NA	CASTSTGTNSPLHF	TGTGCCAGTACCTCAACAGGGACGAATTCACCCCTCCACTTT
NA	TRBJ1-3	TRBV11-2	NA	CASSPTSGNTIYF	TGTGCCAGCAGCCCGACCTCCGGAAACACCATATATTTT
NA	TRBJ2-2	TRBV9	NA	CASSADWNTGELFF	TGTGCCAGCAGCGCCGACTGGAACACCGGGGAGCTGTTTTTT
NA	TRBJ2-3	TRBV5-1	NA	CASSLRARHTDTQYF	TGCGCCAGCAGCTTACGGGCGCGTCACACAGATACGCAGTATTTT
NA	TRBJ1-1	TRBV20-1	NA	CSARAGPEAFF	TGCAGTGCTAGAGCAGGGCCTGAAGCTTTCTTT
TRBD2	TRBJ2-1	TRBV15	NA	CATSRGLAGGDEQFF	TGTGCCACCAGCAGAGGGCTAGCGGGAGGCGATGAGCAGTTCTTC
TRBD1	TRBJ1-2	TRBV28	NA	CASSLSGTGLGYGYTF	TGTGCCAGCAGTCTCTCCGGGACAGGGCTAGGGTATGGCTACACCTTC
NA	TRBJ2-5	TRBV18	NA	CASSLGLQETQYF	TGTGCCAGCTCACTGGGACTGCAAGAGACCCAGTACTTC
NA	TRBJ1-2	TRBV27	NA	CASRPSGGGSYGYTF	TGTGCCAGCCGACCGTCCGGGGGCGGGAGCTATGGCTACACCTTC
NA	TRBJ2-6	TRBV9	once	CASSVGRVGANVLTF	TGTGCCAGCAGCGTAGGGAGGGTTGGGGCCAACGTCCTGACTTTC
NA	TRBJ2-7	TRBV18	NA	CASSQDGYEQYF	TGTGCCAGCTCACAGGACGGCTACGAGCAGTACTTC
NA	TRBJ1-2	TRBV18	NA	CASSPNPGNYGYTF	TGTGCCAGCTCTCCGAATCCCGGGAACTATGGCTACACCTTC
NA	TRBJ1-6	TRBV2	NA	CASSPRTDVRSPLHF	TGTGCCAGCTCACCCCGGACAGATGTAAGATCACCCCTCCACTTT
NA	TRBJ2-3	TRBV5-1	NA	CASSLNTGIPESGQYF	TGCGCCAGCAGCTTGAATACGGGGATCCCGGAGAGCGGGCAGTATTTT